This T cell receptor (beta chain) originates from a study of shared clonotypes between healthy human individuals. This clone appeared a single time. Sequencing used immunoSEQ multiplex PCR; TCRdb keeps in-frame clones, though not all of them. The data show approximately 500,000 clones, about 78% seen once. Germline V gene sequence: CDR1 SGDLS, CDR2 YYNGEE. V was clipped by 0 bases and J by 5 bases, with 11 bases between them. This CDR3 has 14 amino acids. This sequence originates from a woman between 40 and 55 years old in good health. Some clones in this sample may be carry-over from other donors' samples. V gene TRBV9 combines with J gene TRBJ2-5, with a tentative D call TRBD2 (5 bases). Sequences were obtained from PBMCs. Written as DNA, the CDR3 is TGTGCCAGCAGCGTAGGTTCTAGAGGGGAGACCCAGTACTTC. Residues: CASSVGSRGETQYF.